A single sample is the source of the 29 T cell receptor beta chains below, sequenced in a study of cytomegalovirus exposure and HLA in healthy donors. Researchers ran the PCR with 60 Vbeta and 13 Jbeta primers. This table comes from immunoSEQ multiplex PCR, and its TCRdb copy is limited to in-frame clones, with some not included. The repertoire has around 90,000 clones, 85% of them found once; the top ten carry 7% to 8.5%. The sample comprised PBMCs. These receptors were collected from a man aged 35 to 55 in good health and CMV-seropositive.

The CDR3 protein is CASSETGGPYEQYF. The CDR3, as DNA: TGTGCCAGCAGTGAGACAGGGGGGCCCTACGAGCAGTACTTC. This chain uses TRBV6-1 with TRBJ2-7; 9 bases line up with TRBD1. Germline values: CDR1 MNHNS, CDR2 SASEGT. This CDR3 has 14 residues. V shed 3 bases and J 2 bases; nucleotides not matched to a gene: 2.

This chain joins TRBV7-8 and TRBJ1-3; no clear D. Trimming shortened V by 6 bases and J by 0 bases, and 6 bases separated the two germline ends. Germline lookup yields CDR1 SGHVS and CDR2 FQNEAQ. CDR3 length equals 13 residues. The CDR3 DNA follows: TGTGCCAGCAGGGGCAGCTCTGGAAACACCATATATTTT. As protein: CASRGSSGNTIYF. Based on the CDR3 plus reference TRBV7-8 and TRBJ1-3, the full variable domain is GAGVSQSPRYKVAKRGQDVALRCDPISGHVSLFWYQQALGQGPEFLTYFQNEAQLDKSGLPSDRFFAERPEGSVSTLKIQRTQQEDSAVYLCASRGSSGNTIYFGEGSWLTVV.

Only one count was recorded for this clone. This sequence joins TRBV4-2 and TRBJ2-2, with 8 bases that match TRBD2. This CDR3 contains 17 residues. The germline V gene has CDR1 LGHNA and CDR2 YNFKEQ. J was trimmed by 4 bases and V by 2 bases; bases with no gene match: 9. As DNA, the CDR3 is TGTGCCAGCAGCCAAACCACGACTAGCGTCCGCACCGGGGAGCTGTTTTTT. Its translation is CASSQTTTSVRTGELFF.

The chain links TRBV7-2 to TRBJ2-3; 10 bases line up with TRBD2. The CDR3 extends over 18 amino acids. V lost 2 bases and J lost 3; bases outside the gene matches: 11. Germline assignment: CDR1 SGHTA and CDR2 FQGNSA. The DNA for the CDR3 is TGTGCCAGCAGCTTAACGCCAGCGGGGGGGCGGTCGACAGATACGCAGTATTTT. Amino acids: CASSLTPAGGRSTDTQYF.

V gene TRBV7-9 combines with J gene TRBJ2-7; D unclear. Germline assignment: CDR1 SEHNR and CDR2 FQNEAQ (reference sequence). V lost 1 base and J lost 4, with 5 bases in between. The CDR3 runs 12 residues. The DNA of the CDR3 is TGTGCCAGCAGCTTAGAACAGTACGAGCAGTACTTC. Amino acids: CASSLEQYEQYF.

The chain's CDR3 is CASSLGGGRYSGNTIYF. CDR3 in DNA: TGTGCCAGCAGCCTAGGGGGGGGCCGCTACTCTGGAAACACCATATATTTT. The chain uses TRBV2 and TRBJ1-3; a weak D match, TRBD1 (6 bases). The CDR3 covers 17 residues. V was pared by 6 bases and J by 0 bases, with 18 bases between. CDR1 SNHLY and CDR2 FYNNEI come from the germline V gene.

The chain recombines TRBV30 with TRBJ2-5; no reliable D call. The V gene's germline CDR1 is GTSNPN and CDR2 SVGIG (reference sequence). The V gene lost 0 bases and the J gene lost 0 bases, with 11 bases spanning the gap. CDR3 size: 15 residues. The CDR3 sequence: CAWSVIRNYQETQYF. CDR3 coding DNA: TGTGCCTGGAGTGTTATCAGGAATTACCAAGAGACCCAGTACTTC.

The CDR3 nucleotides read TGTGCCAGCAGCTTCTTTCCTTTCTACGAGCAGTACTTC. Protein: CASSFFPFYEQYF. The chain couples TRBV5-4 to TRBJ2-5, with D uncertain. The J call may be incorrect, as the DNA end agrees better with TRBJ2-7. Germline V gene data show CDR1 as SGHNT and CDR2 as YYREEE (reference sequence). The CDR3 runs to 13 residues.

This clone was detected a few times. The genes are TRBV5-1 and TRBJ2-7; D remains ambiguous. V was pared by 1 base and J by 2 bases, with 10 bases between. The CDR3 totals 14 residues. The germline V gene has CDR1 SGHRS and CDR2 YFSETQ. DNA of the CDR3: TGCGCCAGCAGCTTGAATGTCGGTGCCTACGAGCAGTACTTC. This codes for CASSLNVGAYEQYF.

J is TRBJ2-7 and V is TRBV7-8; TRBD2 aligns across 7 bases. CDR1 is SGHVS and CDR2 is FQNEAQ in the germline V gene. The length of the CDR3 is 15 residues. After removal of 5 bases from V and 2 bases from J, the junction contained 9 bases not matched to a gene. The CDR3 nucleotides are TGTGCCAGCAGCGGAAGGTGGGGGGGGACCTACGAGCAGTACTTC. Protein: CASSGRWGGTYEQYF.

The chain couples TRBV15 to TRBJ2-5, with D perhaps TRBD2 (7 bases). The J call is in doubt because the DNA end fits TRBJ2-7 better. This CDR3 has 18 residues. The germline gives CDR1 LNHNV, CDR2 YYDKDF (reference sequence). This CDR3 is CATSRAKGGGAFVYEQYF. The CDR3 region has the DNA TGTGCCACCAGCAGAGCAAAGGGGGGAGGGGCTTTCGTTTACGAGCAGTACTTC.

The table lists this clone with a few counts. The chain couples TRBV19 to TRBJ2-3; 7 nucleotides line up with TRBD2. The CDR3 consists of 13 residues. V lost 10 bases and J lost 5; bases outside the gene matches: 9. CDR1 LNHDA and CDR2 SQIVND come from the germline V gene (reference sequence). The CDR3 is CATCGLAEDTQYF. The DNA of the CDR3 is TGTGCCACCTGCGGGCTAGCGGAAGATACGCAGTATTTT.

This rearrangement joins TRBV19 to TRBJ2-1, with TRBD2 matching over 11 bases. From germline, CDR1 is LNHDA and CDR2 SQIVND (reference sequence). V gave up 5 bases and J gave up 4 bases; unmatched junction bases: 10. The CDR3 runs 17 residues. CDR3 sequence reads: CASSPTLLAGAYNEQFF. The CDR3, as DNA: TGTGCCAGTAGTCCCACCTTACTAGCGGGAGCTTACAATGAGCAGTTCTTC.

This clone was counted a few times. V is TRBV7-6 and J is TRBJ2-1, with 8 bases identical to TRBD2. The CDR3 runs 14 residues. The germline V gene encodes CDR1 SGHVS and CDR2 FNYEAQ. Trimming at V came to 2 bases and at J to 6 bases, leaving 3 bases not matched to a gene. In nucleotides, the CDR3 is TGTGCCAGCAGCTTAAACGGGGGGGTCAATGAGCAGTTCTTC. Translation: CASSLNGGVNEQFF.

About this clone itself: Sequence at one end of the junction differs from germline and may be a read error. The rearrangement joins TRBV7-9 to TRBJ2-1, with 10 bases that match TRBD2. CDR1 and CDR2 from the germline V gene are SEHNR and FQNEAQ (reference sequence). The CDR3 covers 16 residues. The CDR3 DNA reads as TGTTCCAGCAGCATTAGCGGGGGGAGCTCCTACAATGAGCAGTTCTTC. It yields the protein CSSSISGGSSYNEQFF.

The chain carries TRBV18 and TRBJ2-6; a weak D match, TRBD1 (6 bases). Deletions cut 4 bases from V and 0 bases from J, with 16 bases between. Germline V lookup: CDR1 KGHSH, CDR2 LQKENI. The CDR3 length is 18 residues. For the CDR3, the DNA is TGTGCCAGCTCACACCTGACCACACAGGGCTCTGGGGCCAACGTCCTGACTTTC. Its protein product is CASSHLTTQGSGANVLTF.

This chain links TRBV10-2 with TRBJ2-1; weak D call: TRBD2 (6 bases). The germline V gene encodes CDR1 WSHSY and CDR2 SAAADI. Trimming shortened V by 0 bases and J by 4 bases, and 25 bases separated the two germline ends. This CDR3 spans 20 amino acids. The CDR3 here is CASSESIGNTGLARYNEQFF. The CDR3 nucleotides are TGCGCCAGCAGTGAGTCGATTGGTAATACGGGGCTAGCGAGGTACAATGAGCAGTTCTTC.

This clone was recorded once. The chain carries TRBV5-1 and TRBJ2-7; the match to TRBD2 covers 11 bases. The CDR3 is 15 amino acids. V dropped 7 bases and J dropped 2; count of bases not matched to a gene: 8. Germline CDR1 SGHRS, CDR2 YFSETQ. This chain's CDR3 is CASQIIAGGTYEQYF. In DNA form, the CDR3 reads TGCGCCAGCCAAATTATAGCGGGAGGGACCTACGAGCAGTACTTC. Variable domain in full (rest from reference TRBV5-1 and TRBJ2-7): KAGVTQTPRYLIKTRGQQVTLSCSPISGHRSVSWYQQTPGQGLQFLFEYFSETQRNKGNFPGRFSGRQFSNSRSEMNVSTLELGDSALYLCASQIIAGGTYEQYFGPGTRLTVT.

The V call is TRBV14, the J call TRBJ2-5, with a possible D match to TRBD2 (7 bases). The better agreement between TRBJ2-7 and the DNA end casts doubt on the J call. Looked up from germline, CDR1 is SGHDN and CDR2 is FVKESK. The CDR3 is made up of 15 amino acids. CDR3 bases: TGTGCCAGCAGCCAAGTGAGGGGGGGTGGGCACGAGCAGTACTTC. It is translated as CASSQVRGGGHEQYF.

J is TRBJ1-1 and V is TRBV7-8; 10 bases are shared with TRBD1. Germline-derived CDR1 and CDR2 are SGHVS and FQNEAQ. V gave up 3 bases and J gave up 2 bases; unmatched junction bases: 3. The length of the CDR3 is 15 residues. CDR3 residues: CASSFWTGGNTEAFF. Here the CDR3 DNA reads TGTGCCAGCAGCTTCTGGACAGGGGGTAACACTGAAGCTTTCTTT.

V usage is TRBV9 and J usage is TRBJ1-6; TRBD1 aligns across 8 bases. This CDR3 is built from 15 residues. CDR1 and CDR2 (germline): SGDLS, YYNGEE. Germline trimming cut 4 bases from V and 5 bases from J; bases unmatched to any gene: 5. Written as DNA, the CDR3 is TGTGCCAGCAGCTTCAGGGGGCTGGATAATTCACCCCTCCACTTT. Translation gives CASSFRGLDNSPLHF.

The rearrangement uses TRBV7-2 and TRBJ2-1; a possible D gene is TRBD2 (7 bases). The V and J ends lost 2 bases and 6 bases respectively, with 14 bases between them. The germline gives CDR1 SGHTA, CDR2 FQGNSA. This CDR3 contains 15 residues. The CDR3 sequence: CASSLQKGGANEQFF. For the CDR3, the DNA is TGTGCCAGCAGCTTACAAAAAGGGGGGGCCAATGAGCAGTTCTTC.

The chain links TRBV7-9 to TRBJ1-5, with 7 bases identical to TRBD1. V dropped 6 bases and J dropped 5; count of bases not matched to a gene: 7. This CDR3 is built from 14 residues. The V gene's germline CDR1 is SEHNR and CDR2 FQNEAQ (reference sequence). For the CDR3, the DNA is TGTGCCAGCAGTATGACAGGGTGGGATCAGCCCCAGCATTTT. It yields the protein CASSMTGWDQPQHF.

The CDR3 protein is CASSPATNSNQPQHF. For the CDR3, the DNA is TGTGCCAGTAGTCCCGCCACTAATAGCAATCAGCCCCAGCATTTT. The V gene is TRBV19, the J gene TRBJ1-5; unclear D gene. The length of the CDR3 is 15 residues. From germline, CDR1 is LNHDA and CDR2 SQIVND (reference sequence). V lost 5 bases and J lost 0, with 11 bases in between.

The chain recombines TRBV5-1 with TRBJ2-1; 8 nucleotides match TRBD2. Trimming cost V 7 bases and J 9 bases; bases outside gene matches: 12. Germline V CDR1 and CDR2: SGHRS, YFSETQ. This CDR3 has 14 residues. Here the CDR3 reads CASRSGGQLCEQFF. CDR3 coding DNA: TGCGCCAGCCGAAGCGGGGGACAACTGTGTGAGCAGTTCTTC.

The chain combines TRBV7-2 with TRBJ2-2, with 12 bases aligning to TRBD2. In germline, CDR1 is SGHTA, CDR2 FQGNSA. After removal of 3 bases from V and 5 bases from J, the junction contained 4 bases not matched to a gene. This CDR3 contains 16 residues. The CDR3 region is CASSLTSGRVTGELFF. The CDR3 DNA reads as TGTGCCAGCAGCTTGACTAGCGGGAGAGTTACCGGGGAGCTGTTTTTT.

This clone was picked up one time. The V gene is TRBV11-3, the J gene TRBJ2-7, with 9 bases aligning to TRBD1. With 3 bases clipped from V and 8 bases from J, the junction kept 5 bases outside the gene matches. This CDR3 comprises 13 residues. Germline V gene sequence: CDR1 SGHNT, CDR2 YENEEA. This CDR3 reads CASSFQQGAQQYF. CDR3 nucleotide sequence: TGTGCCAGCAGCTTCCAACAGGGGGCCCAGCAGTACTTC.

The chain is built from TRBV6-1 and TRBJ2-3; the D gene is possibly TRBD2 (5 bases). This CDR3 region has 13 residues. Trimming took 7 bases from V and 6 from J, leaving 14 bases between them. Germline lookup yields CDR1 MNHNS and CDR2 SASEGT. The CDR3 bases are TGTGCCAGCATTAGTTCGAGGAGGGATACGCAGTATTTT. This encodes CASISSRRDTQYF.

As for this clone: Germline is not matched at one junction end, which may reflect a read error. The same CDR3 can be traced to other DNA sequences in this sample. The genes are TRBV7-8 and TRBJ2-3; 13 nucleotides align to TRBD2. Germline-derived CDR1 and CDR2 are SGHVS and FQNEAQ. The CDR3 contains 16 residues. The CDR3 loop is CASSSRTSGSTDTQYF. CDR3 sequence (DNA): TGCGCCAGCAGCTCCCGGACTAGCGGGAGTACAGATACGCAGTATTTT.